Given below is one T cell receptor (beta chain) in context. The table lists this clone with a count of one. Its antigen is not yet known. There are no base qualities to consult, and no much larger clone falls within one base. The sample comes from a study of control samples from healthy donors and cancer patients (dated by TCRdb to 2019 to 2021). The CDR3 runs 15 amino acids, cysteine and phenylalanine included. Kept here is only the CDR3 DNA, which spans 45 bases and is read in frame from base 1. At the junction V is shortened by 5 bases and J by 5 bases; bases outside the gene matches: 10. Looking up the germline V gene yields CDR1 SGHTA and CDR2 FQGNSA. The method was the immunoSEQ multiplex PCR assay. Here the immuneACCESS table is served through TCRdb, limited to in-frame sequences with V and J called. Missing clones are a known gap in these copies; in checked studies unresolved V genes cover under half, and the rest lacks a known reason. The sample yields approximately 97,000 clones; 88% were counted once. The top ten constitute less than 15% of the sample.

The rearranged chain carries TRBV7-2 and TRBJ1-1, with 8 bases aligning to TRBD1. The receptor's source is a man aged 25-40 years in good health. What was sequenced was blood. The nucleotide sequence is TGTGCCAGCAGCGCCCACCGGGACAGGAGGACTGAAGCTTTCTTT. This codes for CASSAHRDRRTEAFF.